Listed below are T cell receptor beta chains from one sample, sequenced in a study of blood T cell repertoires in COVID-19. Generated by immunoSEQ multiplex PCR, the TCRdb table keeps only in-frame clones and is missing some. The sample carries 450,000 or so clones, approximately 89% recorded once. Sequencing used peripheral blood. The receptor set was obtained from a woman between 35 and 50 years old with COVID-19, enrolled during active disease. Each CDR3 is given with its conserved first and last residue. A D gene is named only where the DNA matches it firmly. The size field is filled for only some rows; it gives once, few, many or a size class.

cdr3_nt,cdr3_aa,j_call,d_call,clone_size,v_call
TGTGCCAGCAGCTTAGCGGAGGCGCCATCCTCAGGCTACACCTTC,CASSLAEAPSSGYTF,TRBJ1-2,NA,NA,TRBV7-9
TGTGCCAGCACCCTGACAGGGACTCAGCCCCAGCATTTT,CASTLTGTQPQHF,TRBJ1-5,TRBD1,NA,TRBV5-8
TGTGCCAGCAGTGAAGTGACGACAGGGGCCCTTATAGCCAAAAACATTCAGTACTTC,CASSEVTTGALIAKNIQYF,TRBJ2-4,TRBD1,once,TRBV2
TGCAGTGGGCAGGGGATCTCCGAGCAGTACTTC,CSGQGISEQYF,TRBJ2-7,NA,NA,TRBV20-1
TGTGCCAGCAGTTCAGGGCAGAGCTCCTATAATTCACCCCTCCACTTT,CASSSGQSSYNSPLHF,TRBJ1-6,NA,NA,TRBV25-1
TGTGCCAGCAGTCGGGACAGTACTCTTGAAAAACTGTTTTTT,CASSRDSTLEKLFF,TRBJ1-4,TRBD1,once,TRBV9
TGTGCCAGCAGCTTTATGCGGATGGAAGCTTTCTTT,CASSFMRMEAFF,TRBJ1-1,NA,NA,TRBV5-6
TGTGCCAGCAGTGAGGCGGGAACATCCACTGAAGCTTTCTTT,CASSEAGTSTEAFF,TRBJ1-1,NA,NA,TRBV9
TGCGCCAGTAAGGCGGAGCATAACTATGGCTACACCTTC,CASKAEHNYGYTF,TRBJ1-2,NA,NA,TRBV5-1
TGCGCCAGCAGCCTGCCGTTGGCGGGAGGAATAGATACGCAGTATTTT,CASSLPLAGGIDTQYF,TRBJ2-3,TRBD2,NA,TRBV5-1
TGTGCCACCCTACCCCAGGGGCAGGCTAATGAAAAACTGTTTTTT,CATLPQGQANEKLFF,TRBJ1-4,NA,NA,TRBV19
TGTGCCAGCAGTGAAGCAGGGGGCCCGACGGGCTACACCTTC,CASSEAGGPTGYTF,TRBJ1-2,TRBD1,NA,TRBV25-1
TGTGCCAGCAGTTTATCAGTGACAGGTTCCTACGAGCAGTACTTC,CASSLSVTGSYEQYF,TRBJ2-7,NA,NA,TRBV27
TGTGCCAGTAGTAGAGGGAAGGGACAGGGGGCCTACGAGCAGTACTTC,CASSRGKGQGAYEQYF,TRBJ2-7,TRBD1,few,TRBV19
TGTGCCAGCAGTTACGGGGACAGGGTAAGGAATCAGCCCCAGCATTTT,CASSYGDRVRNQPQHF,TRBJ1-5,TRBD1,NA,TRBV6-2/TRBV6-3
TGTGCCAGCAGTTACGGACAGGGGGGACAGCCCCAGCATTTT,CASSYGQGGQPQHF,TRBJ1-5,TRBD1,few,TRBV6-6
TGTGCCGGCTCCGGGACTCTAAACACCGGGGAGCTGTTTTTT,CAGSGTLNTGELFF,TRBJ2-2,NA,few,TRBV19
TGTGCCAGCACCCTAAGGGGGACAATTTTGAATAGTGGCTACACCTTC,CASTLRGTILNSGYTF,TRBJ1-2,NA,NA,TRBV27
TGTGCCACCGGTGGACAGAAAGACCGAAGCAATCAGCCCCAGCATTTT,CATGGQKDRSNQPQHF,TRBJ1-5,NA,NA,TRBV24-1
TGTGCCACCAGCGGTCCGGGACAGAACTCCGGGGAGCTGTTTTTT,CATSGPGQNSGELFF,TRBJ2-2,TRBD1,NA,TRBV15
TGTGCCACCAGTGAAGGGGGACAGGGGGCTGCTGGCTACACCTTC,CATSEGGQGAAGYTF,TRBJ1-2,TRBD1,NA,TRBV24-1
TGTGCCAGCAGTTTACGCAGGACTAGTGAAAAACTGTTTTTT,CASSLRRTSEKLFF,TRBJ1-4,NA,NA,TRBV27
TGTGCCAGCAGACCCGGACAGCACGCCACAGATACGCAGTATTTT,CASRPGQHATDTQYF,TRBJ2-3,NA,NA,TRBV6-6
TGTGCCAGCGAACCCAGCGGGCAAGAGACCCAGTACTTC,CASEPSGQETQYF,TRBJ2-5,NA,NA,TRBV12-3/TRBV12-4
TGCAGCGTATCACCAACAGGGGCAGCTTTGTACAATGAGCAGTTCTTC,CSVSPTGAALYNEQFF,TRBJ2-1,TRBD1,NA,TRBV29-1
TGTGCCAGCAGCCTGGGAAAAGACAGGTCGGAGCAGTTCTTC,CASSLGKDRSEQFF,TRBJ2-1,NA,NA,TRBV7-9
TGTGCCAGCAGTTCCCCAGGACTAATTGAGAACACTGAAGCTTTCTTT,CASSSPGLIENTEAFF,TRBJ1-1,NA,NA,TRBV6-5
TGTGCCAGCAGCTTATCCGGTGAAGAGGTCCTCCACTTT,CASSLSGEEVLHF,TRBJ1-6,NA,NA,TRBV7-9
TGCGCCAGCAGCCAGCCGGGACAGGGCACCGGAAACACCATATATTTT,CASSQPGQGTGNTIYF,TRBJ1-3,TRBD1,NA,TRBV4-1
TGTGCCAGCAGCTTAGATCCCCTCCGACAGGGAACGGGGGAAAAACTGTTTTTT,CASSLDPLRQGTGEKLFF,TRBJ1-4,TRBD1,once,TRBV11-2
TGTGCCAGCAGCCCTGGGTTCGGGGAACACACCTTC,CASSPGFGEHTF,TRBJ1-2,NA,NA,TRBV7-2
TGTGCCAGCAGCCCAGGGCCCCTTTTT,CASSPGPLF,TRBJ2-3,NA,NA,TRBV14
TGTGCCAGCAGCGTCGACACAAACTATGGCTACACCTTC,CASSVDTNYGYTF,TRBJ1-2,NA,few,TRBV9
TGTGCCAGCAGCTTACGAGGCACAACTAATGAAAAACTGTTTTTT,CASSLRGTTNEKLFF,TRBJ1-4,NA,NA,TRBV7-9
TGTGCCAGCAGCGGCCCGGGACTAGCTGGAAACGGGGAGCTGTTTTTT,CASSGPGLAGNGELFF,TRBJ2-2,TRBD2,NA,TRBV9
TGTGCCGGCCAAGACACTGAAGCTTTCTTT,CAGQDTEAFF,TRBJ1-1,NA,NA,TRBV7-9